The present T cell receptor (beta chain) was sequenced within a study of T cell clonality in common variable immunodeficiency. Notes on this clone: Its specificity is not known. The observed sequence ends 3 residues before the CDR3 terminus, with the missing tail filled in from the germline J gene.

From germline, CDR1 is SEHNR and CDR2 FQNEAQ (reference sequence). This CDR3 spans 12 amino acids. The protocol was immunoSEQ multiplex PCR, while the TCRdb copy is restricted to in-frame clones and leaves out a portion. Listed here are about 52,000 clones without any singletons, the top ten holding 2% to 2.5%. Study-wide points: Repertoire-complication correlations in CVID were limited by patient heterogeneity. The cause of increased CVID clonality remains unclear without subpopulation sequencing.

This TCR was recovered from a person between 18 and 69 years old in good health. This chain uses TRBV7-9 with TRBJ2-3; D call uncertain. The sequenced material came from peripheral blood mononuclear cells. Partial CDR3 DNA: TGTGCCAGCAGCAACGCACAAGAGACG. Amino acids: CASSNAQET. The CDR3 reads in full as CASSNAQETQYF.